This entry concerns a single T cell receptor (beta chain). The antigen is unknown. The data were taken from a study of T cell repertoires in aging, cancer and after chemotherapy. Study background: Donor ages fell into six groups from 30 or younger up to 70 or older. Over several months to years, re-sampled healthy donor repertoires clearly shared clones.

General study points: Healthy donors lost TCR diversity with age mainly through richness, cancer patients through richness and evenness.

Germline lookup yields CDR1 SEHNR and CDR2 FQNEAQ (reference sequence). V lost 5 bases, J lost 8 bases, and 5 bases stayed unmatched. This CDR3 contains 14 residues. The template was genomic DNA from peripheral blood, not RNA. Rearranged V-D-J TRB sequences were amplified with a mixed TRB-A/B primer pool. TCRdb re-called the multiplex PCR reads through MiXCR, storing one row per CDR3 protein. In the table there are some 9,600 distinct CDR3 sequences, 40% to 45% of which are singletons. The sample comprised blood. This chain links TRBV7-9 with TRBJ2-1; 11 nucleotides align to TRBD2. The sequence derives from a human donor in good health. The CDR3 DNA reads TGTGCCAGCAGCCGACTAGCGGGGAACGATGAGCAGTTCTTC. As protein: CASSRLAGNDEQFF.